The sequence of this T cell receptor beta chain was determined in a study of blood T cell repertoires in COVID-19. About the study: Sites across the United States, Italy and Spain contributed samples from acute and convalescent COVID-19. T cells, B-cell-depleted T cells, or PBMCs supplied cDNA or gDNA.

Original processing notes: Cell counts per sample came from amplifying reference gene primers. TCRdb keeps only in-frame clones here, not all; method: immunoSEQ multiplex PCR. That table supplies the V and J calls and clone size; D and trimming were determined from the DNA. The table includes about 200,000 clones, about 93% detected once. Enrollment of patients from Seattle took place during active infection, with longitudinal follow-up. This CDR3 region has 16 residues. Per germline, CDR1 SGHRS and CDR2 YFSETQ. The V segment lost 3 bases and the J segment 3 bases; nucleotides outside the gene matches: 8. This clone showed up just once.

The chain is built from TRBV5-1 and TRBJ1-5; 8 bases match TRBD1. Input material: peripheral blood. This receptor was obtained from a man younger than 45 with COVID-19, enrolled during active disease. The CDR3 region has the DNA TGCGCCAGCAGCTGGGGACAGGTTCGGAACAATCAGCCCCAGCATTTT. As protein: CASSWGQVRNNQPQHF.